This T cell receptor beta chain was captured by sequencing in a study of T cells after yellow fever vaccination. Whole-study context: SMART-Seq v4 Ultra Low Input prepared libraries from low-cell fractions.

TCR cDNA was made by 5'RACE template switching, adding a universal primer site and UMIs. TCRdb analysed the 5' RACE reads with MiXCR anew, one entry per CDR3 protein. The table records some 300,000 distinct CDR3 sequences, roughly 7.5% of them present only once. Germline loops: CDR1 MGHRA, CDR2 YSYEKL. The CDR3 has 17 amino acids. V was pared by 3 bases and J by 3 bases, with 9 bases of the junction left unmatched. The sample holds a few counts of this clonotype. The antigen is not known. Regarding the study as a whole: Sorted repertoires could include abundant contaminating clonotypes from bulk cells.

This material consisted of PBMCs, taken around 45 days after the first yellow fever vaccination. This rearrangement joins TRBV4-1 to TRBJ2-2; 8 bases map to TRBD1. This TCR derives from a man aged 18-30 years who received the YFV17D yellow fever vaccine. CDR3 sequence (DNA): TGCGCCAGCAGCCATTCGCCGGGACAGGTCCACACCGGGGAGCTGTTTTTT. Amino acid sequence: CASSHSPGQVHTGELFF.